The clone carrying this TCR beta chain was seen repeatedly, ten times or more. Its specificity is not known. These data come from a study of response to subunit inactivated influenza vaccine. The study, taken as a whole, reports: The authors proposed limited new T cell recruitment per seasonal influenza vaccination.

TCRdb reprocessed the RT-PCR reads with MiXCR, giving one entry per CDR3 protein. The repertoire has roughly 620,000 distinct CDR3 sequences, around 11% of them found once; the top ten carry about 11%. CDR1 DFQATT and CDR2 SNEGSKA come from the germline V gene (reference sequence). Trimming stripped 3 bases from V and 2 bases from J, with 14 bases between. This CDR3 contains 14 residues. These same records also appear under a second study, on T cells expressing NK-cell markers. That source notes: Libraries used 5'RACE template switching adding universal primer site and UMIs. Sorted T-cell subsets CD3+CD56+NKG2C+, CD3+CD56+NKG2C- and CD3+CD56-NKG2C+ were TCR beta-sequenced.

The sequence came from a man aged 50 to 59 who received an inactivated influenza vaccine. Here the sequenced sample was PBMCs from blood, taken on the day of vaccination. The chain combines TRBV20-1 with TRBJ2-7; D perhaps matches TRBD1 (6 bases). The CDR3 region is CSARRAGEAYEQYF. CDR3 nucleotide sequence: TGCAGTGCTAGGCGGGCAGGGGAAGCCTACGAGCAGTACTTC.